The next 29 T cell receptor beta chains were all read from a single sample in a study of technical replicates of blood from a few donors. Only in-frame clones appear in the TCRdb table, and some are missing; sequencing was by immunoSEQ multiplex PCR. The sample lists around 12,000 clones, 65% to 85% occurring once. Sample: PBMCs. These receptors originate from a human donor in good health.

V usage is TRBV5-4 and J usage is TRBJ2-3; 8 positions agree with TRBD2. CDR1 and CDR2 from the germline V gene are SGHNT and YYREEE (reference sequence). V shed 0 bases, J shed 4 bases, and the junction held 10 bases outside the gene matches. The CDR3 contains 17 residues. The DNA of the CDR3 is TGTGCCAGCAGCTTGGAAGCCGGGACTAGGAGCGCAGATACGCAGTATTTT. It yields the protein CASSLEAGTRSADTQYF.

The chain carries TRBV2 and TRBJ2-7; 9 nucleotides align to TRBD1. The CDR3 is 14 amino acids. Germline lookup yields CDR1 SNHLY and CDR2 FYNNEI. J lost 3 bases, V lost 6 bases, and 6 bases had no gene match. CDR3 protein: CASSRQGEGYEQYF. The CDR3 DNA reads as TGTGCCAGCAGCCGACAGGGGGAGGGCTACGAGCAGTACTTC.

The chain carries TRBV5-4 and TRBJ2-7; 7 bases are shared with TRBD1. The CDR3 is 15 amino acids. Germline CDR1 is SGHNT and CDR2 is YYREEE (reference sequence). V gave up 0 bases and J gave up 7 bases; unmatched junction bases: 10. Here the CDR3 reads CASSLGQGPTGEQYF. In DNA form, the CDR3 reads TGTGCCAGCAGCTTGGGACAGGGCCCGACGGGGGAGCAGTACTTC.

This clone showed up just once. CDR3 sequence: CATQHDRGPSYEQYF. DNA of the CDR3: TGTGCCACCCAACACGACAGGGGGCCTTCCTACGAGCAGTACTTC. V and J are TRBV2 and TRBJ2-7; TRBD1 matches at 10 bases. This CDR3 has 15 amino acids. The V gene end was trimmed by 10 bases and the J gene end by 1 base; junction bases not matched to a gene: 10. Per the germline V gene, CDR1 is SNHLY and CDR2 is FYNNEI.

The rearrangement joins TRBV6-4 to TRBJ2-3; 10 positions match TRBD1. The V and J ends lost 0 bases and 4 bases, in that order; junction bases with no gene match: 1. Germline CDR1 reads MRHNA; CDR2 reads SNTAGT. This CDR3 has 15 residues. This chain's CDR3 is CASSDSTGGADTQYF. The CDR3 DNA reads as TGTGCCAGCAGTGACTCGACAGGGGGCGCAGATACGCAGTATTTT.

The chain links TRBV5-6 to TRBJ2-6; D is undetermined. Between the trimmed V and J ends, which lost 2 bases and 1 base, there was a span of 10 bases. The germline V gene has CDR1 SGHDT and CDR2 YYEEEE. CDR3 size: 16 residues. CDR3 sequence: CASSLEQSSGANVLTF. CDR3 DNA: TGTGCCAGCAGCTTAGAACAGAGTTCTGGGGCCAACGTCCTGACTTTC.

The chain joins TRBV5-6 to TRBJ2-3, with TRBD1 as a possible D gene (6 bases). The germline gives CDR1 SGHDT, CDR2 YYEEEE. Trimming shortened V by 0 bases and J by 4 bases, and 12 bases separated the two germline ends. The CDR3 is 15 amino acids. The CDR3 nucleotides are TGTGCCAGCAGCTTGGTTTTAGCAGGGGCAGATACGCAGTATTTT. It is translated as CASSLVLAGADTQYF.

The V and J genes are TRBV27 and TRBJ1-5, with TRBD1 identical over 7 bases. This CDR3 has 15 residues. Germline CDR1 MNHEY, CDR2 SMNVEV (reference sequence). After removal of 2 bases from V and 5 bases from J, the junction contained 6 bases not matched to a gene. The CDR3 DNA reads as TGTGCCAGCAGTTTAGGAGGGGGCCTGGATCAGCCCCAGCATTTT. Its translation is CASSLGGGLDQPQHF.

The chain links TRBV30 to TRBJ1-3; 9 positions agree with TRBD1. Germline loops: CDR1 GTSNPN, CDR2 SVGIG (reference sequence). J lost 0 bases, V lost 3 bases, and 6 bases had no gene match. CDR3 length: 16 residues. CDR3 nucleotides: TGTGCCTGGAGGCGGGACAGGGCTCTCTCTGGAAACACCATATATTTT. This encodes CAWRRDRALSGNTIYF.

Here the CDR3 DNA reads TGTGCCAGCAGCTTAGAGGGACTAGGGGTGGATACGCAGTATTTT. Protein: CASSLEGLGVDTQYF. This chain links TRBV7-9 with TRBJ2-3; 8 nucleotides line up with TRBD2. Unmatched junction bases numbered 6, after V lost 1 base and J lost 6 bases. This CDR3 has 15 amino acids. Looked up from germline, CDR1 is SEHNR and CDR2 is FQNEAQ (reference sequence).

This sequence joins TRBV21-1 and TRBJ2-5; TRBD1 reflects the table's D call only, with no check against the DNA. TRBV21-1 constitutes a pseudogene. This CDR3 contains 14 residues. The CDR3 region has the DNA TGTGCCAGCTGTCCCGGGACAAATCAAGAGACCCAGTACTTC. Translating gives CASCPGTNQETQYF.

This chain links TRBV2 with TRBJ1-2; D uncertain. Trimming pared 2 bases from V and 8 bases from J, leaving 18 bases between. Germline CDR1 is SNHLY and CDR2 is FYNNEI. The CDR3 runs 15 residues. CDR3 sequence: CASSELQTQLEGYTF. The CDR3 DNA follows: TGTGCCAGCAGTGAATTACAAACCCAATTGGAGGGCTACACCTTC.

The table lists this clone with a count of one. This chain connects TRBV6-5 to TRBJ1-2; 9 nucleotides match TRBD1. J was trimmed by 4 bases and V by 2 bases; bases with no gene match: 5. The CDR3 spans 15 residues. Germline-derived CDR1 and CDR2 are MNHEY and SVGAGI. CDR3 DNA sequence: TGTGCCAGCAGTTACCCGGGACAGGGTTTCTATGGCTACACCTTC. It is translated as CASSYPGQGFYGYTF.

The rearrangement joins TRBV9 to TRBJ2-5; 9 bases are a match to TRBD2. CDR1 SGDLS and CDR2 YYNGEE come from the germline V gene. The CDR3 has 13 residues. Trimming at V came to 6 bases and at J to 5 bases, leaving 5 bases not matched to a gene. The CDR3 region is CASNSGSWETQYF. DNA for the CDR3: TGTGCCAGCAATAGCGGGAGCTGGGAGACCCAGTACTTC.

DNA for the CDR3: TGTGCCAGCAGTCAATGGGGGCTTAACACCGGGGAGCTGTTTTTT. The encoded protein is CASSQWGLNTGELFF. The rearrangement joins TRBV2 to TRBJ2-2, with TRBD1 as a possible D gene (6 bases). The CDR3 has 15 amino acids. V gave up 5 bases and J gave up 2 bases, with 12 bases separating them. Per germline, CDR1 SNHLY and CDR2 FYNNEI.

In this sample, this clone turned up a few times. The chain recombines TRBV19 with TRBJ1-2; tentatively, D is TRBD1 (6 bases). The germline gives CDR1 LNHDA, CDR2 SQIVND (reference sequence). Trimming removed 3 bases at V and 8 bases at J, with 16 bases between. The length of the CDR3 is 14 residues. CDR3 nucleotides: TGTGCCAGTAGTATTTCCGCAGGGGTGAGAGGCTACACCTTC. It is translated as CASSISAGVRGYTF.

The genes are TRBV4-1 and TRBJ2-6; D might be TRBD1 (5 bases). The V end was cut by 3 bases, the J end by 2 bases, with 11 bases between. Germline V CDR1 and CDR2: MGHRA, YSYEKL. This CDR3 has 16 amino acids. CDR3 sequence: CASSQETVPGANVLTF. The CDR3 nucleotides are TGCGCCAGCAGCCAGGAGACAGTCCCTGGGGCCAACGTCCTGACTTTC.

This chain connects TRBV29-1 to TRBJ2-7; possibly TRBD1 for D (6 bases). V was clipped by 0 bases and J by 4 bases, with 16 bases between them. The V gene's germline CDR1 is SQVTM and CDR2 ANQGSEA. This CDR3 is built from 15 residues. The CDR3 here is CSVEDHNGQYYEQYF. The CDR3, as DNA: TGCAGCGTTGAAGACCATAATGGACAGTATTACGAGCAGTACTTC.

The CDR3 is CASSLEGGGDQPQHF. DNA of the CDR3: TGTGCCAGCAGCTTAGAGGGCGGGGGGGATCAGCCCCAGCATTTT. This chain uses TRBV7-4 with TRBJ1-5; weak D call: TRBD1 (5 bases). The V end was cut by 1 base, the J end by 5 bases, with 12 bases between. Germline CDR1 SGHVT, CDR2 SQSDAQ. This CDR3 is 15 amino acids long.

The V and J genes are TRBV5-1 and TRBJ2-3; TRBD1 agrees at 8 bases. The V and J ends lost 3 bases and 0 bases, in that order; junction bases with no gene match: 3. Germline assignment: CDR1 SGHRS and CDR2 YFSETQ. The CDR3 has 15 residues. The CDR3 spells CASSSGQGSTDTQYF. The CDR3 DNA reads TGCGCCAGCAGCTCCGGACAGGGTAGCACAGATACGCAGTATTTT.

The CDR3 is CASSATGWDGGTQYF. The DNA of the CDR3 is TGTGCCAGCAGCGCGACAGGGTGGGACGGGGGGACCCAGTACTTC. The chain recombines TRBV9 with TRBJ2-5, with a possible D match to TRBD1 (7 bases). This CDR3 region has 15 residues. The V gene lost 3 bases and the J gene lost 7 bases, with 19 bases spanning the gap. CDR1 is SGDLS, CDR2 YYNGEE, per germline.

The genes are TRBV5-1 and TRBJ2-4; 11 bases fit TRBD2. The CDR3 spans 17 residues. The germline V gene encodes CDR1 SGHRS and CDR2 YFSETQ. With V trimmed by 4 bases and J by 0 bases, 6 bases remained unmatched. This CDR3 reads CASSTGTSGLAKNIQYF. In nucleotides, the CDR3 is TGCGCCAGCAGCACTGGGACTAGCGGACTAGCCAAAAACATTCAGTACTTC.

The chain is built from TRBV12-5 and TRBJ1-1; maybe TRBD1 (6 bases). Germline CDR1 and CDR2: LGHNT and FRNRAP. The CDR3 consists of 13 residues. Between the trimmed V and J ends, which lost 8 bases and 0 bases, there was a span of 10 bases. CDR3 loop: CASLGGMNTEAFF. CDR3 bases: TGTGCTAGTCTTGGGGGCATGAACACTGAAGCTTTCTTT.

V gene TRBV19 combines with J gene TRBJ2-7, with TRBD1 matching 9 bases. The CDR3 runs to 16 residues. V shed 6 bases and J 3 bases; nucleotides not matched to a gene: 12. The germline CDR1 and CDR2 sequences are LNHDA and SQIVND (reference sequence). The CDR3 sequence is CASSHGGTGLLYEQYF. In nucleotides, the CDR3 is TGTGCCAGTAGCCACGGGGGGACAGGGCTCCTCTACGAGCAGTACTTC.

The J gene is TRBJ1-2, the V gene TRBV10-3; no clear D gene. This CDR3 has 14 amino acids. Trimming left V 8 bases short and J 3 bases short, with 16 bases between. Germline lookup yields CDR1 ENHRY and CDR2 SYGVKD. In nucleotides, the CDR3 is TGTGCCATCGGGGAGCCCCAGAGAGACTATGGCTACACCTTC. As protein: CAIGEPQRDYGYTF.

This clone was observed a few times. The genes are TRBV7-9 and TRBJ2-5, with 7 nucleotides matching TRBD2. CDR1 SEHNR and CDR2 FQNEAQ come from the germline V gene (reference sequence). The J segment lost 1 base and the V segment lost 5 bases, leaving 7 bases of the junction unmatched. The CDR3 contains 15 residues. The CDR3 loop reads CASSPPLAVQETQYF. CDR3 DNA: TGTGCCAGCAGCCCTCCCCTAGCGGTCCAAGAGACCCAGTACTTC.

CDR3 in DNA: TGTGCCAGCAGCTTATCGTACACTGAAGCTTTCTTT. Protein sequence: CASSLSYTEAFF. The chain employs TRBV7-8 and TRBJ1-1; the D is unclear. This CDR3 is 12 amino acids long. V lost 2 bases and J 3 bases, leaving 4 bases between the germline ends. Germline CDR1 SGHVS, CDR2 FQNEAQ.

The chain recombines TRBV2 with TRBJ2-7; 9 bases match TRBD2. The CDR3 runs to 17 residues. CDR1 is SNHLY, CDR2 FYNNEI, per germline. The ends lost 2 bases at V and 4 bases at J; junction bases unmatched: 12. CDR3 DNA sequence: TGTGCCAGCAGTGAATATCGGTCTAGCGGGATTTTTTACGAGCAGTACTTC. Protein product: CASSEYRSSGIFYEQYF.

The chain employs TRBV19 and TRBJ2-7; 9 nucleotides match TRBD1. The CDR3 has 16 residues. Per the germline V gene, CDR1 is LNHDA and CDR2 is SQIVND (reference sequence). The V and J ends lost 4 bases and 0 bases, in that order; junction bases with no gene match: 7. CDR3 sequence: CASSKRQGGDSYEQYF. In DNA form, the CDR3 reads TGTGCCAGTAGTAAAAGACAGGGGGGAGACTCCTACGAGCAGTACTTC.